Sequencing of this TCR beta chain was carried out in a study of cytomegalovirus exposure and HLA in healthy donors. Study outcomes and limitations: A later analysis found that most CMV-associated TCR beta chains appeared HLA-restricted. Relative to the roughly 690-donor mean, N-insertions were reportedly fewer in an Asian-associated ancestry cluster in a later analysis. Further analysis was carried out later, and it showed several of the most significant clusters appearing linked to common viral pathogens. Three chains linked to CMV were shown in vitro to be specific for CMV antigens.

The V gene's germline CDR1 is SGHRS and CDR2 YFSETQ. Germline trimming cut 0 bases from V and 5 bases from J; bases unmatched to any gene: 4. There are 15 residues in the CDR3. PCR primers comprised 60 Vbeta and 13 Jbeta primers. TCRdb's copy holds only in-frame clones and misses some; the assay was immunoSEQ multiplex PCR. Among over 100,000 clones, 60% to 85% were seen once, and the ten largest hold around 1.5%. As for this clone: What it recognizes is unknown.

The receptor's source is a woman between 35 and 50 years old in good health and CMV-seronegative. The chain uses TRBV5-1 and TRBJ2-1; 8 positions agree with TRBD2. The specimen was PBMCs. CDR3 nucleotide sequence: TGCGCCAGCAGCTTGGCTAGCGGGTTGCACAATGAGCAGTTCTTC. Translated: CASSLASGLHNEQFF.